The 15 T cell receptor beta chains presented below share a single source sample, sequenced in a study of patients and donors after allogeneic stem cell transplantation. TCRdb recomputed calls from the RT-PCR reads with MiXCR, one row per CDR3 protein. The sample holds roughly 230,000 distinct CDR3 sequences; approximately 14% are singletons and the top ten take about 9.9%. The sequenced sample consisted of blood, either unsorted or a sorted T cell fraction (not recorded which). Every receptor here comes from a human donor who was either an allogeneic HSCT recipient or a stem cell or donor lymphocyte infusion donor (not recorded which). It is not recorded whose cells these are; they may come from a transplant donor.

This clonotype was observed many times. The CDR3 reads CASSITRRNYGYTF. CDR3 nucleotides: TGTGCCAGTAGTATAACGAGGCGGAACTATGGCTACACCTTC. This chain links TRBV19 with TRBJ1-2; D remains ambiguous. The germline V gene encodes CDR1 LNHDA and CDR2 SQIVND (reference sequence). This CDR3 spans 14 amino acids. V was cut by 2 bases and J by 2 bases, with 9 bases left in between.

The chain recombines TRBV6-2 or TRBV6-3 with TRBJ2-5, with D unresolved. With 7 bases removed from V and 4 bases from J, the gap between germline ends came to 16 bases. CDR1 and CDR2 (germline): MNHEY, SVGEGT. The CDR3 contains 14 residues. This CDR3 reads CASTLVDSGETQYF. In nucleotides, the CDR3 is TGTGCCAGCACGCTAGTTGATTCCGGAGAGACCCAGTACTTC.

The chain carries TRBV6-1 and TRBJ2-1; D might be TRBD1 or TRBD2, each matching 6 bases. This CDR3 is built from 16 residues. In germline, CDR1 is MNHNS, CDR2 SASEGT. V lost 5 bases and J 7 bases, leaving 21 bases between the germline ends. The CDR3 reads CASSPRTARGRNEQFF. The CDR3 DNA follows: TGTGCCAGCAGTCCACGGACAGCTCGTGGGAGGAATGAGCAGTTCTTC.

This clonotype was picked up many times. This CDR3 reads CASSGGSADTQYF. CDR3 DNA sequence: TGTGCCAGCAGTGGCGGGAGCGCAGATACGCAGTATTTT. The gene calls are TRBV6-1 and TRBJ2-3; TRBD2 matches 7 bases. J gave up 4 bases and V 4 bases, and 2 bases lay outside the gene matches. The germline gives CDR1 MNHNS, CDR2 SASEGT. The CDR3 is made up of 13 amino acids.

Remarks on this clonotype: One end of the junction varies from germline; a read error may be responsible. The chain is built from TRBV7-8 and TRBJ2-7; 7 bases map to TRBD1. The CDR3 sequence is 12 residues long. Germline assignment: CDR1 SGHVS and CDR2 FQNEAQ. The CDR3 region is CASSPPGQYLWF. The DNA of the CDR3 is TGTGCCAGCAGCCCCCCGGGACAGTACTTATGGTTC.

CDR3 protein: CASRPAGLPETQYF. Written as DNA, the CDR3 is TGTGCCAGCAGACCTGCGGGACTACCAGAGACCCAGTACTTC. The gene calls are TRBV27 and TRBJ2-5; 7 nucleotides match TRBD2. The CDR3 consists of 14 residues. Losses at the gene ends were 6 bases for V and 4 bases for J; bases not matched to a gene: 8. In germline, CDR1 is MNHEY, CDR2 SMNVEV (reference sequence).

This clonotype was detected many times. The V call is TRBV5-1, the J call TRBJ2-7, with a possible D match to TRBD2 (5 bases). The V and J ends lost 0 bases and 2 bases respectively, with 9 bases between them. CDR3 length equals 14 residues. The germline V gene encodes CDR1 SGHRS and CDR2 YFSETQ. This CDR3 reads CASSLDMGAYEQYF. In DNA, the CDR3 is TGCGCCAGCAGCTTGGACATGGGAGCCTACGAGCAGTACTTC.

This clonotype was picked up a small number of times. The chain has TRBV5-1 and TRBJ2-1; tentative D call: TRBD2 (6 bases). The germline CDR1 and CDR2 sequences are SGHRS and YFSETQ. There are 15 residues in the CDR3. Deletions cut 3 bases from V and 4 bases from J, with 14 bases between. The CDR3 spells CASSSGTGAYNEQFF. DNA for the CDR3: TGCGCCAGCAGCTCGGGAACGGGAGCTTACAATGAGCAGTTCTTC.

In this sample, this clonotype turned up many times. This rearrangement joins TRBV7-2 to TRBJ2-2; no clear D gene. Trimming took 2 bases from V and 1 from J, leaving 5 bases between them. Germline V gene sequence: CDR1 SGHTA, CDR2 FQGNSA. The CDR3 totals 14 residues. The CDR3 nucleotides are TGTGCCAGCAGCTTAAAGGGGAACACCGGGGAGCTGTTTTTT. It is translated as CASSLKGNTGELFF.

A few counts support this clonotype. V is TRBV19 and J is TRBJ1-4; D not resolved. Germline assignment: CDR1 LNHDA and CDR2 SQIVND (reference sequence). CDR3 length: 14 amino acids. V dropped 3 bases and J dropped 4 bases, with 9 bases sitting between them. The CDR3 here is CASSILRDNEKLFF. CDR3 bases: TGTGCCAGTAGTATTCTACGAGATAATGAAAAACTGTTTTTT. Full variable domain (outside the CDR3, taken from reference TRBV19 and TRBJ1-4): DGGITQSPKYLFRKEGQNVTLSCEQNLNHDAMYWYRQDPGQGLRLIYYSQIVNDFQKGDIAEGYSVSREKKESFPLTVTSAQKNPTAFYLCASSILRDNEKLFFGSGTQLSVL.

This clonotype has a count of ten or more. The J gene is TRBJ2-7, the V gene TRBV21-1; the table's D call, TRBD1, was not checked against the DNA. TRBV21-1 is termed a pseudogene. This CDR3 has 15 residues. CDR3 DNA sequence: TGTGCCAGCAGCCTCCCTGGGGGGGCCGCCTACGAGCAGTACTTC. Its protein is CASSLPGGAAYEQYF.

The chain links TRBV5-6 to TRBJ1-5; D call uncertain. This CDR3 is built from 14 residues. The V end was cut by 0 bases, the J end by 4 bases, with 8 bases between. The germline gives CDR1 SGHDT, CDR2 YYEEEE. The CDR3: CASSLVGINQPQHF. The CDR3, as DNA: TGTGCCAGCAGCTTGGTCGGGATTAATCAGCCCCAGCATTTT.

This clonotype was counted many times. This sequence joins TRBV12-3 or TRBV12-4 and TRBJ2-1; D call uncertain. Trimming shortened V by 7 bases and J by 9 bases, and 13 bases separated the two germline ends. The CDR3 has 12 residues. CDR3 coding DNA: TGTGCCAGCACCCCCGACAAGGGTGAGCAGTTCTTC. It yields the protein CASTPDKGEQFF.

This clonotype was seen at least ten times. The chain combines TRBV24-1 with TRBJ1-1; D ambiguous. This CDR3 region has 14 residues. Per germline, CDR1 KGHDR and CDR2 SFDVKD. The V end was cut by 12 bases, the J end by 6 bases, with 22 bases between. CDR3 bases: TGTGCCGCCATCTGGGCAGCCTGTCCCCCTGAAGCTTTCTTT. Protein: CAAIWAACPPEAFF.

The V and J genes are TRBV2 and TRBJ1-6; 7 nucleotides align to TRBD1. There are 14 residues in the CDR3. The germline V gene has CDR1 SNHLY and CDR2 FYNNEI. V gave up 8 bases and J gave up 7 bases; unmatched junction bases: 8. The CDR3 bases are TGTGCCAGCTATCAGGGGACAGTAAATTCACCCCTCCACTTT. It translates to CASYQGTVNSPLHF. The entire variable domain, with the rest obtained from reference TRBV2 and TRBJ1-6, is as follows: EPEVTQTPSHQVTQMGQEVILRCVPISNHLYFYWYRQILGQKVEFLVSFYNNEISEKSEIFDDQFSVERPDGSNFTLKIRSTKLEDSAMYFCASYQGTVNSPLHFGNGTRLTVT.